The rows below give T cell receptor beta chains drawn from one sample of a study of blood T cell repertoires in COVID-19. This table comes from immunoSEQ multiplex PCR, and its TCRdb copy is limited to in-frame clones, with some not included. The sample consists of approximately 190,000 clones, around 83% of them appearing once. Source material: peripheral blood. Every receptor here comes from a woman in her 40s with acute or convalescent COVID-19. CDR3s include the opening cysteine and the closing phenylalanine or tryptophan. D genes are given only for firm matches. Rows may omit the clone size; those that give it use once, few, many or a size class.

D	V	J	size	CDR3	DNA
TRBD1	TRBV18	TRBJ2-2	many	CASSPLKGQGAKNTGELFF	TGTGCCAGCTCACCTCTTAAGGGACAGGGGGCAAAGAACACCGGGGAGCTGTTTTTT
-	TRBV7-8	TRBJ2-7	-	CASSYRETYEQYF	TGTGCCAGCAGCTACAGGGAGACCTACGAGCAGTACTTC
TRBD2	TRBV25-1	TRBJ2-3	-	CASSRDYTDTQYF	TGTGCCAGCAGTCGGGACTACACAGATACGCAGTATTTT
TRBD2	TRBV28	TRBJ2-1	few	CASTQLANEQFF	TGTGCCAGCACCCAACTAGCGAATGAGCAGTTCTTC
-	TRBV25-1	TRBJ2-3	-	CASSEYTRGDTQYF	TGTGCCAGCAGTGAATATACCAGGGGTGATACGCAGTATTTT
-	TRBV12-3/TRBV12-4	TRBJ2-5	-	CASSLASTAQYF	TGTGCCAGCAGTTTAGCGTCCACGGCCCAGTACTTC
-	TRBV28	TRBJ2-7	-	CASSSTPVYEQYF	TGTGCCAGCAGTTCTACCCCGGTCTACGAGCAGTACTTC
TRBD1	TRBV5-8	TRBJ2-7	-	CASSFSGTGGLGEQYF	TGTGCCAGCAGCTTTTCCGGGACAGGGGGCCTGGGCGAGCAGTACTTC
-	TRBV7-2	TRBJ1-5	few	CASSSQGGSNQPQHF	TGTGCCAGCAGCTCTCAGGGAGGAAGCAATCAGCCCCAGCATTTT
-	TRBV7-2	TRBJ1-1	once	CASSLAPGTGEAFF	TGTGCCAGCAGCTTAGCGCCCGGAACAGGGGAAGCTTTCTTT
TRBD1	TRBV28	TRBJ2-5	-	CASSLSGQGEETQYF	TGTGCCAGCAGTTTATCCGGACAGGGGGAAGAGACCCAGTACTTC
-	TRBV5-1	TRBJ1-2	once	CASSLAGPGKLSSYTF	TGCGCCAGCAGCTTGGCTGGTCCAGGGAAGCTCTCCAGCTACACCTTC
-	TRBV7-9	TRBJ1-5	-	CASSLSNQPQHF	TGTGCCAGCAGCTTATCTAATCAGCCCCAGCATTTT
-	TRBV6-5	TRBJ1-3	-	CASSYQSYSAGDTIYF	TGTGCCAGCAGTTATCAATCCTACAGTGCAGGGGACACCATATATTTT
-	TRBV20-1	TRBJ2-6	-	CSASRPGLSPSGANVLTF	TGCAGTGCTAGTCGACCGGGTCTCTCCCCCTCTGGGGCCAACGTCCTGACTTTC
TRBD1	TRBV3-1/TRBV3-2	TRBJ2-1	once	CASKPGTGSYNEQFF	TGTGCCAGCAAACCCGGGACAGGGTCCTACAATGAGCAGTTCTTC
-	TRBV28	TRBJ1-6	-	CASSAFTVGSPLHF	TGTGCCAGCAGTGCCTTCACAGTTGGGTCACCCCTCCACTTT
-	TRBV28	TRBJ1-4	once	CASSQGLREKLFF	TGTGCCAGCAGCCAGGGGCTTCGGGAAAAACTGTTTTTT
TRBD1	TRBV9	TRBJ1-4	-	CASSPEGQGTLTNEKLFF	TGTGCCAGCAGCCCCGAGGGACAGGGGACCTTGACTAATGAAAAACTGTTTTTT
TRBD1	TRBV5-1	TRBJ1-4	-	CASSPGTATNEKLFF	TGCGCCAGCAGCCCCGGGACAGCAACTAATGAAAAACTGTTTTTT